A single sample gave rise to the 30 T cell receptor beta chains below, sequenced in a study of T-cell memory formation after mild COVID-19 (dated by TCRdb to the early 2020s). Receptors were amplified or captured by 5' RACE. These reads were obtained on an Illumina NovaSeq 6000. The raw public data were reprocessed by TCRdb itself: fastp quality trimming at Q25, MiXCR clonotype calling, in-frame beta chains only. Records with the same CDR3 protein are collapsed into one entry carrying the most frequent genes and DNA. A total of about 150,000 distinct CDR3 sequences appear in this sample, 13% to 15% of them only once. The ten largest make up around 14% of the sample. The specimen was PBMCs or a T cell subset sorted from them (not recorded which). These receptors were collected from an adult woman who had mild COVID-19 (a few samples of this study predate the infection). The sample titles of this study are shuffled in the database, so cell type and time point are left out; the donor was told from shared clones.

This clonotype was observed at least ten times. This chain joins TRBV24-1 and TRBJ1-2; D is possibly TRBD1 (6 bases). This CDR3 is 14 amino acids long. Trimming shortened V by 10 bases and J by 5 bases, and 19 bases separated the two germline ends. CDR1 and CDR2 from the germline V gene are KGHDR and SFDVKD. CDR3 in amino acids: CATRPGHGTYGYTF. The DNA for the CDR3 is TGTGCCACGAGGCCGGGACACGGGACGTATGGCTACACCTTC.

The rearrangement links TRBV5-5 to TRBJ2-7; D not certain. Germline CDR1 reads SGHKS; CDR2 reads YYEKEE (reference sequence). The CDR3 runs to 14 residues. Between the trimmed V and J ends, which lost 0 bases and 3 bases, there was a span of 10 bases. CDR3 DNA: TGTGCCAGCAGCTTGGAAGTGCCAAGCTACGAGCAGTACTTC. Its protein product is CASSLEVPSYEQYF. The whole variable domain, filled in from reference TRBV5-5 and TRBJ2-7, reads DAGVTQSPTHLIKTRGQQVTLRCSPISGHKSVSWYQQVLGQGPQFIFQYYEKEERGRGNFPDRFSARQFPNYSSELNVNALLLGDSALYLCASSLEVPSYEQYFGPGTRLTVT.

Only a few counts were recorded for this clonotype. CDR3 bases: TGTGCCAGCTCACCAGATCATGAGGCTAGACAACAAGAGACCCAGTACTTC. Its protein product is CASSPDHEARQQETQYF. V usage is TRBV18 and J usage is TRBJ2-5; no clear D. This CDR3 contains 17 residues. Germline V CDR1 and CDR2: KGHSH, LQKENI. Trimming shortened V by 2 bases and J by 2 bases, and 18 bases separated the two germline ends. The whole variable domain, remainder taken from reference TRBV18 and TRBJ2-5, is NAGVMQNPRHLVRRRGQEARLRCSPMKGHSHVYWYRQLPEEGLKFMVYLQKENIIDESGMPKERFSAEFPKEGPSILRIQQVVRGDSAAYFCASSPDHEARQQETQYFGPGTRLLVL.

This clonotype was counted only a few times. This rearrangement joins TRBV7-9 to TRBJ2-7; TRBD2 might be the D (5 bases). The CDR3 totals 14 residues. Germline CDR1 and CDR2: SEHNR and FQNEAQ (reference sequence). Deletions cut 5 bases from V and 5 bases from J, with 16 bases between. DNA for the CDR3: TGTGCCAGCAGCCCGAGCGTTTCCGGGAACGAGCAGTACTTC. This translates into CASSPSVSGNEQYF.

The J gene is TRBJ2-7, the V gene TRBV7-9, with D unresolved. V was trimmed by 5 bases and J by 4 bases, leaving 15 bases between them. This CDR3 contains 14 residues. CDR1 and CDR2 (germline): SEHNR, FQNEAQ (reference sequence). This CDR3 is CASSAYPNGYEQYF. The CDR3 DNA is TGTGCCAGCAGCGCCTACCCTAATGGGTACGAGCAGTACTTC.

This clonotype was observed many times. The V and J genes are TRBV7-8 and TRBJ2-7; D gene unclear. V shed 1 base and J shed 3 bases, with 7 bases lying between them. The CDR3 runs 13 residues. Germline CDR1 and CDR2: SGHVS and FQNEAQ. CDR3 residues: CASSLGPDYEQYF. CDR3 sequence (DNA): TGTGCCAGCAGCTTAGGGCCAGACTACGAGCAGTACTTC.

In its sample, this clonotype ranks as medium-sized. V gene TRBV19 combines with J gene TRBJ2-7; no clear D. Germline CDR1 and CDR2: LNHDA and SQIVND (reference sequence). This CDR3 is 16 amino acids long. Trimming pared 7 bases from V and 0 bases from J, leaving 19 bases between. CDR3 sequence (DNA): TGTGCCAGTAAGGACGTATCAGTGACGAGCTCCTACGAGCAGTACTTC. Encoded protein: CASKDVSVTSSYEQYF.

V gene TRBV7-3 combines with J gene TRBJ2-2, with TRBD2 matching 13 bases. J lost 3 bases, V lost 4 bases, and 11 bases had no gene match. The germline V gene has CDR1 SGHTA and CDR2 FQGTGA. The CDR3 runs to 19 residues. CDR3 DNA: TGTGCCAGCAGCTCTAGGGCCGGACTAGCGGGGGACCACACCGGGGAGCTGTTTTTT. Amino acid sequence: CASSSRAGLAGDHTGELFF.

The table lists this clonotype with a few counts. In nucleotides, the CDR3 is TGCAGCGTTGCCCAGCGGGAGCGGGGAAACATTCAGTACTTC. It specifies CSVAQRERGNIQYF. The rearrangement links TRBV29-1 to TRBJ2-4, with 8 bases identical to TRBD2. J gave up 6 bases and V 4 bases, and 8 bases lay outside the gene matches. The V gene's germline CDR1 is SQVTM and CDR2 ANQGSEA. The CDR3 sequence is 14 residues long.

This clonotype was counted only a few times. This sequence joins TRBV6-1 and TRBJ2-7; TRBD1 aligns across 7 bases. J was trimmed by 3 bases and V by 5 bases; bases with no gene match: 4. The CDR3 is 13 residues long. Germline values: CDR1 MNHNS, CDR2 SASEGT. The CDR3 here is CASSTGAHYEQYF. The CDR3 bases are TGTGCCAGCAGTACAGGGGCCCACTACGAGCAGTACTTC.

The J gene is TRBJ1-1, the V gene TRBV7-2; D uncertain. This CDR3 is 13 amino acids long. V gave up 3 bases and J gave up 11 bases, with 16 bases separating them. CDR1 SGHTA and CDR2 FQGNSA come from the germline V gene. The CDR3 is CASSLGNALAAFF. The CDR3 DNA reads TGTGCCAGCAGCTTGGGAAACGCTTTGGCGGCTTTCTTT.

The V call is TRBV5-1, the J call TRBJ2-7; no clear D. The CDR3 totals 13 residues. The germline CDR1 and CDR2 sequences are SGHRS and YFSETQ. V lost 2 bases to trimming and J lost 1 base, with 7 bases between them. CDR3 sequence (DNA): TGCGCCAGCAGCTTCCAGGCGTCCTACGAGCAGTACTTC. Translation: CASSFQASYEQYF.

This clonotype was picked up a small number of times. The rearrangement uses TRBV9 and TRBJ2-3, with no clear D. The germline CDR1 and CDR2 sequences are SGDLS and YYNGEE. V was shortened by 0 bases and J by 5 bases, with 19 bases between the two germline ends. The CDR3 is 17 amino acids. CDR3 nucleotide sequence: TGTGCCAGCAGCGTAGCTTATTGGGATCAACGGGTAGATACGCAGTATTTT. It yields the protein CASSVAYWDQRVDTQYF.

The gene calls are TRBV5-1 and TRBJ2-2; the D is unclear. Germline lookup yields CDR1 SGHRS and CDR2 YFSETQ. This CDR3 has 16 amino acids. The V end lost 0 bases, the J end lost 0 bases, and 9 bases lay between the germline ends. This CDR3 reads CASSLGTLANTGELFF. CDR3 bases: TGCGCCAGCAGCTTGGGCACACTCGCGAACACCGGGGAGCTGTTTTTT. The complete variable domain, with remaining parts taken from reference TRBV5-1 and TRBJ2-2, reads KAGVTQTPRYLIKTRGQQVTLSCSPISGHRSVSWYQQTPGQGLQFLFEYFSETQRNKGNFPGRFSGRQFSNSRSEMNVSTLELGDSALYLCASSLGTLANTGELFFGEGSRLTVL.

This clonotype was picked up many times. V is TRBV29-1 and J is TRBJ2-5; 7 nucleotides agree with TRBD1. CDR1 is SQVTM, CDR2 ANQGSEA, per germline. The CDR3 is made up of 12 amino acids. The CDR3 sequence: CSGVRGQETQYF. CDR3 nucleotide sequence: TGCTCCGGCGTCAGGGGGCAAGAGACCCAGTACTTC.

The CDR3 loop is CASSASGGLNGYTF. DNA of the CDR3: TGTGCCAGCAGCGCCTCAGGGGGCCTCAATGGCTACACCTTC. V and J are TRBV9 and TRBJ1-2; 8 nucleotides align to TRBD1. V lost 3 bases to trimming and J lost 6 bases; unmatched junction nucleotides: 7. The CDR3 is made up of 14 amino acids. Germline V gene lookup returns CDR1 SGDLS and CDR2 YYNGEE.

This clonotype was seen only a few times. The genes are TRBV6-2 or TRBV6-3 and TRBJ2-3, with a possible D match to TRBD1 (5 bases). Between the trimmed V and J ends, which lost 6 bases and 1 base, there was a span of 11 bases. Per germline, CDR1 MNHEY and CDR2 SVGEGT. The CDR3 covers 14 residues. CDR3 DNA sequence: TGTGCCAGCAGGATGACAGCCGGCACAGATACGCAGTATTTT. Protein product: CASRMTAGTDTQYF.

This clonotype was counted between two and nine times. The chain carries TRBV9 and TRBJ2-1; D remains ambiguous. Looked up from germline, CDR1 is SGDLS and CDR2 is YYNGEE. V was cut by 0 bases and J by 3 bases, with 13 bases left in between. The CDR3 extends over 16 amino acids. CDR3 nucleotides: TGTGCCAGCAGCGTAGCTGGCTTCAAGAGCTACAATGAGCAGTTCTTC. Encoded protein: CASSVAGFKSYNEQFF.

This clonotype was seen only a few times. The chain couples TRBV5-1 to TRBJ2-3; D is unclear. Germline V gives CDR1 SGHRS, CDR2 YFSETQ. The CDR3 covers 13 residues. V was clipped by 0 bases and J by 5 bases, with 7 bases between them. Here the CDR3 DNA reads TGCGCCAGCAGCTTGGCCCTAGAAGATACGCAGTATTTT. Translated, it gives CASSLALEDTQYF.

This clonotype came up a few times. The chain uses TRBV19 and TRBJ2-1, with D tentatively TRBD1 (6 bases). Germline V gene sequence: CDR1 LNHDA, CDR2 SQIVND (reference sequence). The CDR3 is 13 residues long. Trimming shortened V by 7 bases and J by 3 bases, and 10 bases separated the two germline ends. The CDR3 here is CASNQGLYNEQFF. The CDR3 bases are TGTGCCAGTAACCAGGGGCTCTACAATGAGCAGTTCTTC.

The chain employs TRBV11-2 and TRBJ1-1, with unresolved D. Trimming pared 2 bases from V and 5 bases from J, leaving 9 bases between. Germline V lookup: CDR1 SGHAT, CDR2 FQNNGV. The CDR3 spans 13 residues. The CDR3: CASSLPVGTEAFF. The CDR3 nucleotides read TGTGCCAGCAGCTTACCGGTGGGGACTGAAGCTTTCTTT. The complete variable domain, with remaining parts taken from reference TRBV11-2 and TRBJ1-1, reads EAGVAQSPRYKIIEKRQSVAFWCNPISGHATLYWYQQILGQGPKLLIQFQNNGVVDDSQLPKDRFSAERLKGVDSTLKIQPAKLEDSAVYLCASSLPVGTEAFFGQGTRLTVV.

The chain employs TRBV5-1 and TRBJ2-7, with D uncertain. Trimming took 0 bases from V and 3 from J, leaving 4 bases between them. This CDR3 is built from 12 residues. Per germline, CDR1 SGHRS and CDR2 YFSETQ. CDR3 sequence (DNA): TGCGCCAGCAGCTTGGTCATCTACGAGCAGTACTTC. Encoded protein: CASSLVIYEQYF.

The chain recombines TRBV6-5 with TRBJ2-3; 12 bases align to TRBD2. This CDR3 comprises 14 residues. V was clipped by 6 bases and J by 4 bases; unmatched bases: 2. The germline V gene encodes CDR1 MNHEY and CDR2 SVGAGI. The CDR3 region has the DNA TGTGCCAGCAGCGGACTAGCGGGACCAGATACGCAGTATTTT. Protein sequence: CASSGLAGPDTQYF.

This clonotype was counted ten times or more. V usage is TRBV27 and J usage is TRBJ2-1; D is possibly TRBD2 (5 bases). V lost 2 bases to trimming and J lost 8 bases, with 7 bases between them. The CDR3 extends over 12 amino acids. In germline, CDR1 is MNHEY, CDR2 SMNVEV (reference sequence). CDR3 amino acids: CASSLIGDEQFF. CDR3 in DNA: TGTGCCAGCAGTTTAATCGGGGATGAGCAGTTCTTC.

V usage is TRBV9 and J usage is TRBJ2-1, with 14 bases identical to TRBD2. The CDR3 loop spans 17 amino acids. CDR1 and CDR2 from the germline V gene are SGDLS and YYNGEE. J gave up 7 bases and V 5 bases, and 11 bases lay outside the gene matches. The CDR3 DNA reads as TGTGCCAGCAGTGCTGAGGGGGGACTAGCGGGAGTTAATGAGCAGTTCTTC. Translation: CASSAEGGLAGVNEQFF.

The V gene is TRBV30, the J gene TRBJ1-4; D not resolved. Germline values: CDR1 GTSNPN, CDR2 SVGIG (reference sequence). There are 15 residues in the CDR3. DNA for the CDR3: TGTGGGGGTTCGGGAACCCGGACTACCCATGAAAAACTGTTTTTT. It is translated as CGGSGTRTTHEKLFF.

The rearrangement uses TRBV7-8 and TRBJ2-3; D perhaps matches TRBD2 (5 bases). The CDR3 extends over 16 amino acids. Germline V gene data show CDR1 as SGHVS and CDR2 as FQNEAQ. The ends were cut back, 7 bases at V and 1 base at J, with 18 bases in the middle. CDR3 nucleotide sequence: TGTGCCAGCACCGTAGTTCCACGCGGGCGCACAGATACGCAGTATTTT. Its protein is CASTVVPRGRTDTQYF.

Many counts were recorded for this clonotype. This chain uses TRBV4-1 with TRBJ1-1; 9 bases agree with TRBD1. Germline CDR1 is MGHRA and CDR2 is YSYEKL. V trimming: 2 bases; J trimming: 1 base; junction bases outside the gene matches: 17. There are 20 residues in the CDR3. The CDR3 nucleotides are TGCGCCAGCAGCCAATCCCGGGACAGGGTGTTTTTTTCTCCGAACACTGAAGCTTTCTTT. This sequence encodes CASSQSRDRVFFSPNTEAFF.

This chain connects TRBV5-6 to TRBJ2-2; tentatively, D is TRBD1 or TRBD2 (5 bases each). The CDR3 extends over 17 amino acids. Deletions cut 0 bases from V and 5 bases from J, with 17 bases between. Germline CDR1 is SGHDT and CDR2 is YYEEEE. CDR3 in DNA: TGTGCCAGCAGCTTGGTAGGAAGTGGCAGGGAGACCGGGGAGCTGTTTTTT. Translated: CASSLVGSGRETGELFF.

In this sample, this clonotype turned up a few times. The chain couples TRBV2 to TRBJ2-7; D is perhaps TRBD2 (5 bases). Germline-derived CDR1 and CDR2 are SNHLY and FYNNEI. Trimming pared 6 bases from V and 1 base from J, leaving 13 bases between. The CDR3 runs 14 residues. This CDR3 is CASRGDSQSYEQYF. DNA for the CDR3: TGTGCCAGCAGGGGAGATAGCCAGTCCTACGAGCAGTACTTC.